The 17 T cell receptor beta chains in this list originate from one sample, sequenced in a study. MiXCR, run by TCRdb on the RT-PCR reads, gives a single entry per CDR3 protein. The data show more than 600,000 distinct CDR3 sequences, 14% seen once. The source material was memory CD4+ T cells from blood. The receptors were sampled from a female donor in good health, serving as a healthy control.

This clonotype was observed a handful of times. The chain couples TRBV4-3 to TRBJ2-5; 12 positions agree with TRBD2. Per germline, CDR1 LGHNA and CDR2 YSLEER. CDR3 length equals 16 residues. V shed 5 bases and J 2 bases; nucleotides not matched to a gene: 6. CDR3 sequence (DNA): TGCGCCAGCAGCTCTTGGACTAGCGGGAATCAAGAGACCCAGTACTTC. The encoded protein is CASSSWTSGNQETQYF.

The chain is built from TRBV5-5 and TRBJ2-1; perhaps D is TRBD1 or TRBD2 (5 bases each). Per the germline V gene, CDR1 is SGHKS and CDR2 is YYEKEE (reference sequence). The CDR3 extends over 13 amino acids. Deletions cut 3 bases from V and 9 bases from J, with 13 bases between. DNA for the CDR3: TGTGCCAGCAGCTCCGAGGGGAGTGGTGAGCAGTTCTTC. Translating it yields CASSSEGSGEQFF.

The J gene is TRBJ1-4, the V gene TRBV7-2; maybe TRBD1 (5 bases). Looked up from germline, CDR1 is SGHTA and CDR2 is FQGNSA. The CDR3 covers 14 residues. The germline V and J ends were trimmed by 5 bases and 6 bases, with 13 bases remaining between them. The CDR3 DNA follows: TGTGCCAGCAGCCCACAGGTACAGGATGAAAAACTGTTTTTT. It is translated as CASSPQVQDEKLFF.

This clonotype was picked up many times. This rearrangement joins TRBV29-1 to TRBJ2-5, with D possibly TRBD1 on 5 matching bases. Trimming removed 2 bases from V and 2 bases from J, with 6 bases in between. The germline gives CDR1 SQVTM, CDR2 ANQGSEA. The length of the CDR3 is 12 residues. The CDR3 DNA reads as TGCAGCGTTGAAAGGGGACAAGAGACCCAGTACTTC. Translating gives CSVERGQETQYF.

This clonotype occurred a few times. The genes are TRBV7-9 and TRBJ1-3; TRBD1 might be the D (5 bases). In germline, CDR1 is SEHNR, CDR2 FQNEAQ (reference sequence). The CDR3 spans 16 residues. Trimming left V 1 base short and J 7 bases short, with 17 bases between. The CDR3 spells CASSLGRDLTTNTIYF. CDR3 DNA: TGTGCCAGCAGCTTAGGACGGGACCTTACGACGAACACCATATATTTT.

The chain couples TRBV15 to TRBJ1-5; D perhaps matches TRBD1 (6 bases). The CDR3 consists of 15 residues. With 1 base removed from V and 7 bases from J, the gap between germline ends came to 14 bases. CDR1 and CDR2 from the germline V gene are LNHNV and YYDKDF (reference sequence). This CDR3 reads CATSRATGKTQPQHF. CDR3 nucleotides: TGTGCCACCAGCAGAGCAACAGGGAAAACACAGCCCCAGCATTTT.

This clonotype was seen only a few times. This chain uses TRBV27 with TRBJ2-7; a weak D match, TRBD2 (6 bases). Germline CDR1 and CDR2: MNHEY and SMNVEV (reference sequence). The V end was cut by 7 bases, the J end by 3 bases, with 22 bases between. The CDR3 runs to 16 residues. The CDR3 DNA is TGTGCCAGCACCTCTTTCGGGGGAACAGTGGGCTACGAGCAGTACTTC. This sequence encodes CASTSFGGTVGYEQYF.

This clonotype appeared a few times. The chain has TRBV5-1 and TRBJ1-1; the match to TRBD1 covers 9 bases. The CDR3 spans 15 residues. Germline V lookup: CDR1 SGHRS, CDR2 YFSETQ. Trimming at V came to 4 bases and at J to 3 bases, leaving 7 bases not matched to a gene. The CDR3 sequence: CASSLNRGLYTEAFF. As DNA, the CDR3 is TGCGCCAGCAGCCTTAACAGGGGGCTTTACACTGAAGCTTTCTTT. The whole variable domain, remainder taken from reference TRBV5-1 and TRBJ1-1, is KAGVTQTPRYLIKTRGQQVTLSCSPISGHRSVSWYQQTPGQGLQFLFEYFSETQRNKGNFPGRFSGRQFSNSRSEMNVSTLELGDSALYLCASSLNRGLYTEAFFGQGTRLTVV.

In this sample, this clonotype turned up a few times. The chain uses TRBV6-2 or TRBV6-3 and TRBJ2-1; 7 nucleotides match TRBD2. The V and J ends lost 2 bases and 7 bases, in that order; junction bases with no gene match: 14. The germline V gene has CDR1 MNHEY and CDR2 SVGEGT. CDR3 length equals 17 residues. CDR3 in DNA: TGTGCCAGCAGTTACGGACCTAGAGCGGGAATGGGTAATGAGCAGTTCTTC. Amino acid sequence: CASSYGPRAGMGNEQFF.

This clonotype has only a few counts. The J gene is TRBJ2-1, the V gene TRBV20-1; D perhaps matches TRBD2 (5 bases). Looked up from germline, CDR1 is DFQATT and CDR2 is SNEGSKA (reference sequence). The CDR3 has 12 amino acids. V was pared by 6 bases and J by 10 bases, with 16 bases between. DNA for the CDR3: TGCAGTGCGGCCCTAGTAGCGAGAGAGCAGTTCTTC. Its translation is CSAALVAREQFF.

This clonotype was seen only a few times. The rearrangement links TRBV10-3 to TRBJ2-3; maybe TRBD1 (8 bases). Germline loops: CDR1 ENHRY, CDR2 SYGVKD. V was pared by 6 bases and J by 0 bases, with 13 bases between. This CDR3 has 15 residues. The CDR3 loop is CAIRSQGGSTDTQYF. The CDR3 region has the DNA TGTGCCATCAGATCACAGGGGGGGAGCACAGATACGCAGTATTTT.

This clonotype was recorded once. The genes are TRBV28 and TRBJ2-3; tentative D call: TRBD1 (6 bases). V was trimmed by 7 bases and J by 3 bases, leaving 11 bases between them. The CDR3 has 13 amino acids. Per the germline V gene, CDR1 is MDHEN and CDR2 is SYDVKM. The CDR3 bases are TGTGCCAGCATTAACAGGGAAACAGATACGCAGTATTTT. It is translated as CASINRETDTQYF.

V gene TRBV7-9 combines with J gene TRBJ2-1, with D unclear. V was shortened by 1 base and J by 0 bases, with 13 bases between the two germline ends. This CDR3 contains 17 residues. Per the germline V gene, CDR1 is SEHNR and CDR2 is FQNEAQ (reference sequence). CDR3 residues: CASSLGPDADSYNEQFF. Here the CDR3 DNA reads TGTGCCAGCAGCTTAGGACCCGATGCCGACTCCTACAATGAGCAGTTCTTC. The entire variable domain, with the rest obtained from reference TRBV7-9 and TRBJ2-1, is as follows: DTGVSQNPRHKITKRGQNVTFRCDPISEHNRLYWYRQTLGQGPEFLTYFQNEAQLEKSRLLSDRFSAERPKGSFSTLEIQRTEQGDSAMYLCASSLGPDADSYNEQFFGPGTRLTVL.

Details on this clonotype: This may come from a read error, since a much larger clone is one base off. The chain has TRBV20-1 and TRBJ2-7; 7 bases map to TRBD2. V lost 4 bases and J lost 5; bases outside the gene matches: 14. The germline CDR1 and CDR2 sequences are DFQATT and SNEGSKA (reference sequence). The CDR3 has 15 amino acids. Here the CDR3 DNA reads TGCAGTGCTAAAGAGTTGCGGGAGCTTAGGAACGAGCAGTACTTC. Translating gives CSAKELRELRNEQYF.

The chain carries TRBV5-1 and TRBJ2-2; 13 bases fit TRBD2. CDR3 size: 17 residues. The V gene's germline CDR1 is SGHRS and CDR2 YFSETQ. Unmatched junction bases numbered 8, after V lost 3 bases and J lost 6 bases. The chain's CDR3 is CASSSRGTSGTPGELFF. The CDR3 DNA is TGCGCCAGCAGCTCTAGAGGGACTAGCGGGACTCCCGGGGAGCTGTTTTTT.

The chain joins TRBV10-3 to TRBJ2-5; 8 nucleotides line up with TRBD1. Trimming removed 6 bases from V and 9 bases from J; junction bases left unmatched: 9. Germline V CDR1 and CDR2: ENHRY, SYGVKD. The length of the CDR3 is 13 residues. The CDR3 loop is CAISRDRGTAQYF. DNA of the CDR3: TGTGCCATCAGCCGAGACAGGGGAACGGCCCAGTACTTC.

The V call is TRBV6-5, the J call TRBJ1-2, with 8 nucleotides matching TRBD1. Losses at the gene ends were 2 bases for V and 8 bases for J; bases not matched to a gene: 7. The germline gives CDR1 MNHEY, CDR2 SVGAGI. The CDR3 has 14 amino acids. CDR3 residues: CASSYLDRDLGYTF. In nucleotides, the CDR3 is TGTGCCAGCAGTTACCTGGACAGGGATTTAGGCTACACCTTC.